This entry lists 23 T cell receptor beta chains sequenced from one sample in a study of blood T cell repertoires in COVID-19. Clones were sequenced by immunoSEQ multiplex PCR, and TCRdb holds only the in-frame ones, with some missing. The sample has 200,000 to 250,000 clones, approximately 80% seen once. The source material was peripheral blood. The receptors were gathered from a man in his fifties with active or convalescent COVID-19.

This sequence joins TRBV25-1 and TRBJ2-2; TRBD1 agrees at 9 bases. CDR1 and CDR2 (germline): MGHDK, SYGVNS. This CDR3 contains 14 residues. Trimming took 4 bases from V and 3 from J; bases not matched to a gene: 0. CDR3 sequence: CASSGTGDTGELFF. The CDR3 nucleotides are TGTGCCAGCAGTGGGACAGGGGACACCGGGGAGCTGTTTTTT.

The chain employs TRBV18 and TRBJ2-5; D possibly corresponds to TRBD2 (5 bases). The V gene lost 2 bases and the J gene lost 3 bases, with 10 bases spanning the gap. The CDR3 is made up of 14 amino acids. Germline assignment: CDR1 KGHSH and CDR2 LQKENI. The CDR3 is CASSPTSQEETQYF. CDR3 in DNA: TGTGCCAGCTCACCAACTAGTCAGGAAGAGACCCAGTACTTC.

This clone occurred once. The chain joins TRBV7-2 to TRBJ2-2; 8 bases are shared with TRBD2. Trimming cost V 2 bases and J 4 bases; bases outside gene matches: 15. CDR3 size: 19 residues. Germline loops: CDR1 SGHTA, CDR2 FQGNSA. Here the CDR3 reads CASSLQWVEVAGLTGELFF. The DNA for the CDR3 is TGTGCCAGCAGCTTACAGTGGGTGGAGGTAGCGGGACTCACCGGGGAGCTGTTTTTT.

This sequence joins TRBV5-6 and TRBJ2-7, with D possibly TRBD2 on 6 matching bases. The CDR3 runs to 16 residues. Per germline, CDR1 SGHDT and CDR2 YYEEEE. The ends were cut back, 0 bases at V and 3 bases at J, with 16 bases in the middle. The CDR3 nucleotides read TGTGCCAGCAGCTTGGCCCACCGGGACTGGAACTACGAGCAGTACTTC. It translates to CASSLAHRDWNYEQYF.

The CDR3 DNA follows: TGTGCCAGCAGGTATAGCCCGGGACAGCCCCAGCATTTT. Translated, it gives CASRYSPGQPQHF. The chain is built from TRBV12-3 or TRBV12-4 and TRBJ1-5, with D uncertain. The germline V and J ends were trimmed by 6 bases and 7 bases, with 13 bases remaining between them. The CDR3 has 13 residues.

In the case of this clone: A junction end diverges from the germline sequence, so it may reflect a read error. The V gene is TRBV11-1, the J gene TRBJ1-2; D gene uncertain. The germline CDR1 and CDR2 sequences are SGHAT and FQDESV (reference sequence). CDR3 size: 13 residues. CDR3 sequence reads: CASSFLPVRGCTF. CDR3 in DNA: TGTGCCAGCAGCTTTTTACCCGTTCGAGGCTGCACCTTC.

V usage is TRBV18 and J usage is TRBJ1-2; D gene uncertain. The CDR3 loop spans 14 amino acids. Germline CDR1 KGHSH, CDR2 LQKENI. Trimming removed 2 bases at V and 4 bases at J, with 11 bases between. CDR3 region: CASSPTSTAYGYTF. The CDR3 nucleotides read TGTGCCAGCTCACCAACTAGCACAGCCTATGGCTACACCTTC. Full variable domain (rest looked up from reference TRBV18 and TRBJ1-2): NAGVMQNPRHLVRRRGQEARLRCSPMKGHSHVYWYRQLPEEGLKFMVYLQKENIIDESGMPKERFSAEFPKEGPSILRIQQVVRGDSAAYFCASSPTSTAYGYTFGSGTRLTVV.

This CDR3 is CATSKPNRNSPLHF. The CDR3 DNA is TGTGCCACCAGCAAACCCAACAGGAATTCACCCCTCCACTTT. The rearrangement links TRBV15 to TRBJ1-6; a possible D gene is TRBD1 (5 bases). CDR1 and CDR2 (germline): LNHNV, YYDKDF (reference sequence). Trimming pared 4 bases from V and 7 bases from J, leaving 11 bases between. The CDR3 contains 14 residues.

A few counts support this clone. In nucleotides, the CDR3 is TGCGCCAGCAGCCAAAACAGCTTCAATCAGCCCCAGCATTTT. Translated: CASSQNSFNQPQHF. The chain carries TRBV4-3 and TRBJ1-5; no reliable D call. Germline lookup yields CDR1 LGHNA and CDR2 YSLEER. V was cut by 2 bases and J by 3 bases, with 8 bases left in between. This CDR3 contains 14 residues.

The J gene is TRBJ1-5, the V gene TRBV7-9, with D possibly TRBD1 on 6 matching bases. Germline assignment: CDR1 SEHNR and CDR2 FQNEAQ (reference sequence). V was trimmed by 1 base and J by 4 bases, leaving 14 bases between them. This CDR3 comprises 16 residues. CDR3 in DNA: TGTGCCAGCAGCTTAGAAGGGGGAAGAGGGAATCAGCCCCAGCATTTT. Its protein product is CASSLEGGRGNQPQHF.

This clone came up a few times. The CDR3 region is CASSPSFGAGELFF. CDR3 bases: TGTGCCAGCAGCCCGAGCTTCGGAGCCGGGGAGCTGTTTTTT. The chain uses TRBV3-1 (or the pseudogene TRBV3-2) and TRBJ2-2; no clear D. This CDR3 is built from 14 residues. Trimming shortened V by 4 bases and J by 6 bases, and 12 bases separated the two germline ends. The germline CDR1 and CDR2 sequences are LGHDT and YNNKEL (reference sequence).

V is TRBV5-1 and J is TRBJ2-1; D uncertain. The germline V gene encodes CDR1 SGHRS and CDR2 YFSETQ. V lost 1 base and J lost 0, with 11 bases in between. The CDR3 is 16 amino acids. This chain's CDR3 is CASSLFSGHSYNEQFF. The CDR3, as DNA: TGCGCCAGCAGCTTGTTTAGTGGGCACTCCTACAATGAGCAGTTCTTC. The variable domain in full, with the rest retrieved from reference TRBV5-1 and TRBJ2-1, is KAGVTQTPRYLIKTRGQQVTLSCSPISGHRSVSWYQQTPGQGLQFLFEYFSETQRNKGNFPGRFSGRQFSNSRSEMNVSTLELGDSALYLCASSLFSGHSYNEQFFGPGTRLTVL.

V gene TRBV3-1 (or the pseudogene TRBV3-2) combines with J gene TRBJ2-1; D call uncertain. Germline V CDR1 and CDR2: LGHDT, YNNKEL (reference sequence). The V end was cut by 1 base, the J end by 0 bases, with 13 bases between. The CDR3 is 17 amino acids. The CDR3 is CASSQAVAYVSYNEQFF. CDR3 DNA: TGTGCCAGCAGCCAAGCGGTAGCATATGTCTCCTACAATGAGCAGTTCTTC.

CDR3 DNA: TGCGCCAGCGGTAGCGGGAGGAACACAGATACGCAGTATTTT. It encodes CASGSGRNTDTQYF. This chain joins TRBV5-1 and TRBJ2-3; 10 bases map to TRBD2. The V gene end was trimmed by 7 bases and the J gene end by 2 bases; junction bases not matched to a gene: 4. Germline-derived CDR1 and CDR2 are SGHRS and YFSETQ. There are 14 residues in the CDR3. Combining the CDR3 with reference TRBV5-1 and TRBJ2-3 gives the whole variable domain KAGVTQTPRYLIKTRGQQVTLSCSPISGHRSVSWYQQTPGQGLQFLFEYFSETQRNKGNFPGRFSGRQFSNSRSEMNVSTLELGDSALYLCASGSGRNTDTQYFGPGTRLTVL.

This chain uses TRBV19 with TRBJ2-1; TRBD2 aligns across 13 bases. After removal of 3 bases from V and 7 bases from J, the junction contained 3 bases not matched to a gene. This CDR3 has 15 residues. In germline, CDR1 is LNHDA, CDR2 SQIVND (reference sequence). CDR3 amino acids: CASSIGLAGVNEQFF. CDR3 in DNA: TGTGCCAGTAGTATCGGACTAGCGGGAGTAAATGAGCAGTTCTTC. The full variable domain, in which reference TRBV19 and TRBJ2-1 provide the parts outside the CDR3, is DGGITQSPKYLFRKEGQNVTLSCEQNLNHDAMYWYRQDPGQGLRLIYYSQIVNDFQKGDIAEGYSVSREKKESFPLTVTSAQKNPTAFYLCASSIGLAGVNEQFFGPGTRLTVL.

The chain combines TRBV11-2 with TRBJ1-4; possibly TRBD1 for D (5 bases). This CDR3 region has 17 residues. The V end was cut by 4 bases, the J end by 1 base, with 16 bases between. Germline loops: CDR1 SGHAT, CDR2 FQNNGV. CDR3 nucleotide sequence: TGTGCCAGCAGCTCCTGGGGACGGGGGGGAACTAATGAAAAACTGTTTTTT. Encoded protein: CASSSWGRGGTNEKLFF.

This clone was seen only a few times. The genes are TRBV28 and TRBJ2-3, with 11 bases identical to TRBD2. Per the germline V gene, CDR1 is MDHEN and CDR2 is SYDVKM. The length of the CDR3 is 16 residues. J lost 2 bases, V lost 5 bases, and 6 bases had no gene match. The CDR3 sequence is CASSAPTSGNTDTQYF. The CDR3 coding sequence is TGTGCCAGCAGTGCCCCGACTAGCGGGAACACAGATACGCAGTATTTT. Full variable domain (rest looked up from reference TRBV28 and TRBJ2-3): DVKVTQSSRYLVKRTGEKVFLECVQDMDHENMFWYRQDPGLGLRLIYFSYDVKMKEKGDIPEGYSVSREKKERFSLILESASTNQTSMYLCASSAPTSGNTDTQYFGPGTRLTVL.

In the case of this clone: Other nucleotide sequences from this sample produce the same CDR3. This sequence joins TRBV28 and TRBJ1-2; TRBD1 might be the D (6 bases). Deletions cut 6 bases from V and 5 bases from J, with 10 bases between. CDR3 length: 12 residues. Germline CDR1 reads MDHEN; CDR2 reads SYDVKM. CDR3 residues: CASSQQGYGYTF. Here the CDR3 DNA reads TGTGCCAGCAGCCAGCAGGGGTATGGCTACACCTTC.

The chain recombines TRBV2 with TRBJ2-3; possibly TRBD2 for D (7 bases). The CDR3 length is 13 residues. V was pared by 8 bases and J by 7 bases, with 16 bases between. Germline lookup yields CDR1 SNHLY and CDR2 FYNNEI. CDR3 bases: TGTGCCAGCGGGGCAGGGGAGGGACATACGCAGTATTTT. Encoded protein: CASGAGEGHTQYF.

The gene calls are TRBV14 and TRBJ2-1, with 11 bases identical to TRBD2. This CDR3 comprises 16 residues. Germline V gene sequence: CDR1 SGHDN, CDR2 FVKESK. Trimming cost V 1 base and J 4 bases; bases outside gene matches: 3. This CDR3 reads CASSQATSGGYNEQFF. CDR3 sequence (DNA): TGTGCCAGCAGCCAAGCCACTAGCGGGGGTTACAATGAGCAGTTCTTC.

This sequence joins TRBV18 and TRBJ1-1, with D tentatively TRBD1 (5 bases). V was shortened by 0 bases and J by 6 bases, with 11 bases between the two germline ends. The CDR3 has 14 amino acids. From germline, CDR1 is KGHSH and CDR2 LQKENI. CDR3 sequence: CASSPPGQGSEAFF. The CDR3 region has the DNA TGTGCCAGCTCACCACCGGGGCAGGGTTCTGAAGCTTTCTTT.

The rearrangement joins TRBV4-2 to TRBJ2-3, with D maybe TRBD1 (7 bases). Trimming cost V 2 bases and J 0 bases, with 12 bases left between them. Germline-derived CDR1 and CDR2 are LGHNA and YNFKEQ. The CDR3 spans 16 residues. Here the CDR3 reads CASSQSPGGSTDTQYF. The CDR3 coding sequence is TGTGCCAGCAGCCAAAGTCCAGGGGGGAGCACAGATACGCAGTATTTT.

V usage is TRBV28 and J usage is TRBJ1-5, with TRBD1 as a possible D gene (5 bases). Germline V CDR1 and CDR2: MDHEN, SYDVKM. The CDR3 runs to 16 residues. The V gene lost 6 bases and the J gene lost 0 bases, with 15 bases spanning the gap. CDR3 residues: CASSPIDRGSNQPQHF. CDR3 nucleotides: TGTGCCAGCAGCCCTATTGACAGAGGTAGCAATCAGCCCCAGCATTTT.